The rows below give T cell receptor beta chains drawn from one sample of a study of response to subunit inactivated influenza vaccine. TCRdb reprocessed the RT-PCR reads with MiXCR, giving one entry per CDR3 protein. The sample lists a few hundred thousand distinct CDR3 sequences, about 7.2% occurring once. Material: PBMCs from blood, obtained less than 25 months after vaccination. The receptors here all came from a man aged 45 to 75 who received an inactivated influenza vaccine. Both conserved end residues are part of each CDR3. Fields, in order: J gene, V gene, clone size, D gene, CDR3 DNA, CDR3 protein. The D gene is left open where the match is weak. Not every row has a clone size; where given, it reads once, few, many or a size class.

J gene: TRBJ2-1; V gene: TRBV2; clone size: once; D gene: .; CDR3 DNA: TGTGCCAGCAGTGCGGAGGGCCTTAGCAATGAGCAGTTCTTC; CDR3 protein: CASSAEGLSNEQFF
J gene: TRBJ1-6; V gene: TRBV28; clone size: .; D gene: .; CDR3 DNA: TGTGCCAGCACCGGGGACACCCCGAGCTCCTATAATTCACCCCTCCACTTT; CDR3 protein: CASTGDTPSSYNSPLHF
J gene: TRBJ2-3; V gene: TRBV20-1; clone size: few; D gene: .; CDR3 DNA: TGCAGTGCCCGGGGGGCGGTCGGCGATACGCAGTATTTT; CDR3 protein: CSARGAVGDTQYF
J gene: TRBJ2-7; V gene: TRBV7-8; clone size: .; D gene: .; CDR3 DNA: TGTGCCAGCAGCTTAGAAGATGGGGGGCACGAGCAGTACTTC; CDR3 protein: CASSLEDGGHEQYF
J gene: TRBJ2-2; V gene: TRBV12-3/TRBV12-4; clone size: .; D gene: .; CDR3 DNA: TGTGCCAGCAGTTTTAGCCCCCGCGTGGGGGAGCTGTTTTTT; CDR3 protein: CASSFSPRVGELFF
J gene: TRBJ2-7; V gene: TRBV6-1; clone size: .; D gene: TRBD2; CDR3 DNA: TGTGCCAGCAGCCCCGAACGCGGGAGGCCACACTCCTACGAGCAGTACTTC; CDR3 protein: CASSPERGRPHSYEQYF
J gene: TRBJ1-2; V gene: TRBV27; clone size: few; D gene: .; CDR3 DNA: TGTGCCAGCAGCCCCACCTATTCCAGCGGCTACACCTTC; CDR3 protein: CASSPTYSSGYTF
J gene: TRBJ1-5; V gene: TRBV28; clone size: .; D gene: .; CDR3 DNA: TGTGCCAGCAGATTACCGGCAAAGGGGCAGCCCCAGCATTTT; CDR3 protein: CASRLPAKGQPQHF
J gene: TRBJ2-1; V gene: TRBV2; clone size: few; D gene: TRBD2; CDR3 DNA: TGTGCCAGCAGTGAGGGACTAGCGGGAGAGAATAAGCAGTTCTTC; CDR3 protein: CASSEGLAGENKQFF
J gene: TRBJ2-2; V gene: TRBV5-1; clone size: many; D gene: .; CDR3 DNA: TGCGCCAGCAGCTTCGAGGGCAACCCGGCCGGGGAGCTGTTTTTT; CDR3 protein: CASSFEGNPAGELFF
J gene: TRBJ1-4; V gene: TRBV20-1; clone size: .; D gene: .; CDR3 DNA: TGCAGTGCTAGAGATACGCGGGGGTGGGAAAAACTGTTTTTT; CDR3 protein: CSARDTRGWEKLFF
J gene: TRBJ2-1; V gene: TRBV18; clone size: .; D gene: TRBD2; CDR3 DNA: TGTGCCAGCTCACCACCCGGACTAGCGGGAAGCCCCCACAATGAGCAGTTCTTC; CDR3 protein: CASSPPGLAGSPHNEQFF
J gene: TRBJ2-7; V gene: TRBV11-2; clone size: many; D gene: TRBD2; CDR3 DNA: TGTGCCAGCAGCGTTAGCGGGAGCTCCTACGAGCAGTACTTC; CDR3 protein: CASSVSGSSYEQYF
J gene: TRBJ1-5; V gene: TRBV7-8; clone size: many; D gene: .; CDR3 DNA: TGTGCCAGCAGCCGAAGCCGAACAGAGTATAGCAATCAGCCCCAGCATTTT; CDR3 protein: CASSRSRTEYSNQPQHF
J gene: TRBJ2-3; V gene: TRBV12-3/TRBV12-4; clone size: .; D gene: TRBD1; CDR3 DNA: TGTGCCAGCAGTCCCGGAGACAGGGTCTGGACAGATACGCAGTATTTT; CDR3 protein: CASSPGDRVWTDTQYF
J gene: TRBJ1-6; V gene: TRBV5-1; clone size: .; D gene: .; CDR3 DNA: TGCGCCAGCAGCCCCAGCCCAGAGGCGCGAGGTTCACCCCTCCACTTT; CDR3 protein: CASSPSPEARGSPLHF
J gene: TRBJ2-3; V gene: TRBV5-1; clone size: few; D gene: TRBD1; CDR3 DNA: TGCGCCAGCAGCACCGGACAGGGGGGCACAGATACGCAGTATTTT; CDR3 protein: CASSTGQGGTDTQYF
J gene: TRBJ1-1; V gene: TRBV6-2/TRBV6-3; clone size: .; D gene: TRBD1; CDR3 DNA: TGTGCCAGCAGACTCGCAGGGGGGGCTGAAGCTTTCTTT; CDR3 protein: CASRLAGGAEAFF
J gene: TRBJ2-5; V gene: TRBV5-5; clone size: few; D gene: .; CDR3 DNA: TGTGCCAGCAGCTACGGACCGGTCGAAGAGACCCAGTACTTC; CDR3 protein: CASSYGPVEETQYF
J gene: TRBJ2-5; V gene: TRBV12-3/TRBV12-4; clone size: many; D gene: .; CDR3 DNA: TGTGCCAGCAGTCCTCCCCGACTAGAAGGGCAAGAGACCCAGTACTTC; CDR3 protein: CASSPPRLEGQETQYF
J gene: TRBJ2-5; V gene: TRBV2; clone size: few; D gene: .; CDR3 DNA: TGTGCCAGCAGACCCGGACGAGTAGAGACCCAGTACTTC; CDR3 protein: CASRPGRVETQYF
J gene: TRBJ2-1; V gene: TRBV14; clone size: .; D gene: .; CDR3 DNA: TGTGCCAGCAGTCCCCTCGGGCTAGGGTATAGTGAGCAGTTCTTC; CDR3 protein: CASSPLGLGYSEQFF
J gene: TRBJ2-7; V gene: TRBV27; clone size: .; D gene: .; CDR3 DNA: TGTGCCAGCAGTCTGACCGGGACTGCCGCCTACGAGCAGTACTTC; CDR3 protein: CASSLTGTAAYEQYF
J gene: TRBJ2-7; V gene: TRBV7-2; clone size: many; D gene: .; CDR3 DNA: TGTGCCAGCAGCTTAGCTTGGGCTGCCTTGGATGAGCAGTACTTC; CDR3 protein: CASSLAWAALDEQYF
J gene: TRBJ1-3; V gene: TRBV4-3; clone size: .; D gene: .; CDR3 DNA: TGCGCCAGCAGCCCGGGTCAGAGCTCTGGAAACACCATATATTTT; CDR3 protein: CASSPGQSSGNTIYF
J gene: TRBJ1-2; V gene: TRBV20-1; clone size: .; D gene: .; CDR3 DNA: TGCAGTGCTAGCACGAGGGGGGATGGCTACACCTTC; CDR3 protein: CSASTRGDGYTF
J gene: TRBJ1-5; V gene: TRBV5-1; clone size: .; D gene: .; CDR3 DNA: TGCGCCAGCAGACAGGACATAAATCAGCCCCAGCATTTT; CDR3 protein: CASRQDINQPQHF
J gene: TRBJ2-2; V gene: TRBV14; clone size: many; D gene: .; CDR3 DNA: TGTGCCAGCAGCCCATACTACACCGGGGAGCTGTTTTTT; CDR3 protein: CASSPYYTGELFF
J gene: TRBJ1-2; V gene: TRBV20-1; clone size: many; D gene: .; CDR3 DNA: TGCAGTGCTAGCCCGCCAGCTTACTATGGCTACACCTTC; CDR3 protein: CSASPPAYYGYTF
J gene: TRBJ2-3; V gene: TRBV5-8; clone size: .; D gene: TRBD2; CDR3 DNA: TGTGCCAGCAGCCCCGGGACTAGCAATCCTAGCACAGATACGCAGTATTTT; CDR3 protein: CASSPGTSNPSTDTQYF
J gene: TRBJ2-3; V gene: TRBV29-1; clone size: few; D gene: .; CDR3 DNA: TGCAGCGCCGCGGAGCGCCGGGCAGATACGCAGTATTTT; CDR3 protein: CSAAERRADTQYF
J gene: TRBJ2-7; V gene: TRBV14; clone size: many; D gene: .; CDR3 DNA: TGTGCCAGCAGCCACCGTTCCTACGAGCAGTACTTC; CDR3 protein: CASSHRSYEQYF
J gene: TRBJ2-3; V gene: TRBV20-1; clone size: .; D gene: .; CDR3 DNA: TGCAGTGCTAGGTGGGAGAGCACAGATACGCAGTATTTT; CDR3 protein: CSARWESTDTQYF
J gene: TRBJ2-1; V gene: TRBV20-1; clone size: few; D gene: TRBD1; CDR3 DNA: TGCAGTGCTAGGGACAGGGTCTTCGTCTATGAGCAGTTCTTC; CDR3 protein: CSARDRVFVYEQFF
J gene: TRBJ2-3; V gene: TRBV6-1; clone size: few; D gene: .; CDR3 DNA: TGTGCCAGCAGTGAAGGAAGAACTGGGCGGTTTGAGGGTACAGATACGCAGTATTTT; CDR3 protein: CASSEGRTGRFEGTDTQYF
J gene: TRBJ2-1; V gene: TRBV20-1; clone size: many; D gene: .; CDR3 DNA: TGCAGTGCTAGAGATGGGGCAGACTCCTACAATGAGCAGTTCTTC; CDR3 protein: CSARDGADSYNEQFF
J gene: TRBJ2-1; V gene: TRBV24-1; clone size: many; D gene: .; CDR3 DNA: TGTGCCACCAGTGATTCCCGGGCCGGTAATGAGCAGTTCTTC; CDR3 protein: CATSDSRAGNEQFF
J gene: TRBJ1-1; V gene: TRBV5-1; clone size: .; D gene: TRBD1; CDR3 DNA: TGCGCCAGCAGCCCGACAGGGGGCCAGGGCACTGAAGCTTTCTTT; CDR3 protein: CASSPTGGQGTEAFF
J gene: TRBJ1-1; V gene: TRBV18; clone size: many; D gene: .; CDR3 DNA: TGTGCCAGCTCACCTCCACAGGGCCTGAACACTGAAGCTTTCTTT; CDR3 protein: CASSPPQGLNTEAFF
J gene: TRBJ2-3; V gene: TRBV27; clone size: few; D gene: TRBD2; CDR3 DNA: TGTGCCAGCGGCCCGTGGGGACTAGCGGGGGATACGCAGTATTTT; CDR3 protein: CASGPWGLAGDTQYF
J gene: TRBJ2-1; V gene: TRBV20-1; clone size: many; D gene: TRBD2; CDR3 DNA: TGCAGTGCTAGGCTAGCGGGAACCACAATTGAGCAGTTCTTC; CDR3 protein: CSARLAGTTIEQFF
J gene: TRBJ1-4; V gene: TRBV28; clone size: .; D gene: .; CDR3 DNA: TGTGCCAGCAGTCAGGGAAGCCTAAATGAAAAACTGTTTTTT; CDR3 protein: CASSQGSLNEKLFF
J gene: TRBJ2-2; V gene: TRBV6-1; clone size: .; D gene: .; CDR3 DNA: TGTGCCAGCAGTGACGTTCGGCCGGTCCCTGACGGGGAGCTGTTTTTT; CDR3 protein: CASSDVRPVPDGELFF
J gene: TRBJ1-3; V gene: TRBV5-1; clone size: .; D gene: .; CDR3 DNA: TGCGCCAGCAGCCGGATCGGGGGTTCTGGAAACACCATATATTTT; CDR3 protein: CASSRIGGSGNTIYF
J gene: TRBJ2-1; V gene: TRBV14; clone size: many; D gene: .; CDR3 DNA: TGTGCCAGCAGCCAAAGCTCCAGGGAAGGCAATGAGCAGTTCTTC; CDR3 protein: CASSQSSREGNEQFF
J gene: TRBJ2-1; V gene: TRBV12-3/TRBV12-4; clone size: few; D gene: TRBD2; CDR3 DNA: TGTGCCAGCAGTTCCCCGGGACTAGCGGGAGGGATCTACAATGAGCAGTTCTTC; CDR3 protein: CASSSPGLAGGIYNEQFF
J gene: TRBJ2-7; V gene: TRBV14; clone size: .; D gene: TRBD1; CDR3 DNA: TGTGCCAGCAGCCGGGACAGTGGTGAAGACGAGCAGTACTTC; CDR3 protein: CASSRDSGEDEQYF
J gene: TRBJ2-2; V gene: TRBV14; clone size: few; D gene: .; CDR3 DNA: TGTGCCAGCAGCCGCGGTAGCGCCCGTACCGGGGAGCTGTTTTTT; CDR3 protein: CASSRGSARTGELFF
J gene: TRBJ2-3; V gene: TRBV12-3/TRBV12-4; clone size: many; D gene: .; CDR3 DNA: TGTGCCAGCAGGAAAGAGGGGCTAGCCGCGCAGTATTTT; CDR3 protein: CASRKEGLAAQYF
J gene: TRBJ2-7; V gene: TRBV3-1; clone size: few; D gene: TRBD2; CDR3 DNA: TGTGCCAGCAGCCAGGGAGGGAACGTATTCTTC; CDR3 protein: CASSQGGNVFF
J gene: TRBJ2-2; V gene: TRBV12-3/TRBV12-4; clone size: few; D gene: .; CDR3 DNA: TGTGCCAGCAGTTCCGGGACCCTCACCGGGGAGCTGTTTTTT; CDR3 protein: CASSSGTLTGELFF
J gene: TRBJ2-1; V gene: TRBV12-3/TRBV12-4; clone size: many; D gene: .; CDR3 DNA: TGTGCCAGCAGTTTCGATGCAGGACGAACAAGCAATGAGCAGTTCTTC; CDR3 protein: CASSFDAGRTSNEQFF
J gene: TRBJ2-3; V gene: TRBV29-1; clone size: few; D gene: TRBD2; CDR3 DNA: TGCAGCGTTTTACTAGCGGGAGGGAGGAGGGATACGCAGTATTTT; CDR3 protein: CSVLLAGGRRDTQYF
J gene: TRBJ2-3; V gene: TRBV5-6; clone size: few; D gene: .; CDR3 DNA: TGTGCCAGCAGCTTGGGACAGCCTTTCACAGATACGCAGTATTTT; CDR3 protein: CASSLGQPFTDTQYF
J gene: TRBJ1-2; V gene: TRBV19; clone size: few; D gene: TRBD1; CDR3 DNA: TGTGCCAGTAGTATTGGAGGACAGGGGGGTCTACATGGCTACACCTTC; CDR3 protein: CASSIGGQGGLHGYTF
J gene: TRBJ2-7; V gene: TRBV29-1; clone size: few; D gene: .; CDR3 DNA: TGCAGCGTTGAAGAGCCGGCGGGTCTCGAGCAGTACTTC; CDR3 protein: CSVEEPAGLEQYF
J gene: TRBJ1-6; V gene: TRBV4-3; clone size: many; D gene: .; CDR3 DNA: TGCGCCAGCAGCCCGGGACACCCGGGGAATTCACCCCTCCACTTT; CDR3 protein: CASSPGHPGNSPLHF